This TCR beta chain was documented in a study of T cells in Graves' hyperthyroidism and ophthalmopathy. If no ophthalmopathy progression occurred within 18 months, Graves' hyperthyroidism was stable. Overall study results and limits: The model predicted ophthalmopathy a median around seven months before onset.

V was pared by 0 bases and J by 7 bases, with 13 bases between. The germline V gene has CDR1 MGHRA and CDR2 YSYEKL. CDR3 length: 15 residues. TCR beta CDR3 regions were amplified from RNA. RT-PCR in the first round (using the HTBI primer set) targeted the TCR CDR3. Via MiXCR, TCRdb re-called the multiplex PCR reads, giving one row per CDR3 protein. The sample has about 700,000 distinct CDR3 sequences, roughly 15% seen once. Details on this clonotype: Its matching antigen is unknown.

The gene calls are TRBV4-1 and TRBJ2-4; D possibly uses TRBD1 or TRBD2 (6 bases each). Sequencing input: blood. The origin of this receptor is a woman aged 18-30 years with Graves' hyperthyroidism. The CDR3 loop is CASSQDTPGGNIQYF. CDR3 coding DNA: TGCGCCAGCAGCCAAGATACCCCCGGGGGCAACATTCAGTACTTC.